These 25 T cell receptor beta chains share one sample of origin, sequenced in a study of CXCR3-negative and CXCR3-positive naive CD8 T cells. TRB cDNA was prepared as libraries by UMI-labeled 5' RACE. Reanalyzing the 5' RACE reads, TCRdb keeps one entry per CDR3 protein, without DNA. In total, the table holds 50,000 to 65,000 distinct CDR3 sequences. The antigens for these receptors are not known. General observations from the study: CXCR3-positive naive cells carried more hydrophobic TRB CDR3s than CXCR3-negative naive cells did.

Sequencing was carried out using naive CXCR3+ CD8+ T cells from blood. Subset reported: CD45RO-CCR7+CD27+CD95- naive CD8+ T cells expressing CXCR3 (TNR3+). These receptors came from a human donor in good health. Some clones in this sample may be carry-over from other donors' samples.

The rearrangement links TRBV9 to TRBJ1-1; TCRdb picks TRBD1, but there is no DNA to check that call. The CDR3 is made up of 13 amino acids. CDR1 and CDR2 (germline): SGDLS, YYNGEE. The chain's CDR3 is CASSRTGATEAFF.

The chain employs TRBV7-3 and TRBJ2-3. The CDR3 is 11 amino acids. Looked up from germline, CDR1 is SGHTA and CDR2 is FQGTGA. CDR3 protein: CASSNTDTQYF.

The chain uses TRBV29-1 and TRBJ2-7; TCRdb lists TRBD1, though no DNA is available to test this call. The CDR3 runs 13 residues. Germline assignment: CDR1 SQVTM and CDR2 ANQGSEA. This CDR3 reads CSGGTESSYEQYF.

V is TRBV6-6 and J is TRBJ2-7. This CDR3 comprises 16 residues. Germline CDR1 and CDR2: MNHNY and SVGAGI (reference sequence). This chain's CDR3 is CASSYSPSHPSYEQYF.

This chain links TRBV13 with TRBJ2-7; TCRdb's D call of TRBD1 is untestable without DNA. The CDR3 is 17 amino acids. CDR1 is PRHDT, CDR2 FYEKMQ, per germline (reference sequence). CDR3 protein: CASSQPRDRGGFYEQYF.

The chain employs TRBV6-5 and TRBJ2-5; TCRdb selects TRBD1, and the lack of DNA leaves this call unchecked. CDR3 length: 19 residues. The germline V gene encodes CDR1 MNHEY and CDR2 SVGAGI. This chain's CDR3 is CASSYFPGQTPGSQETQYF.

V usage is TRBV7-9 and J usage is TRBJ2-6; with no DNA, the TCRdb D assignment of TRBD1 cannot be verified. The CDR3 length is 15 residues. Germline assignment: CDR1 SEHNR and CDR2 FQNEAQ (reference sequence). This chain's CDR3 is CASSQGSSGANVLTF.

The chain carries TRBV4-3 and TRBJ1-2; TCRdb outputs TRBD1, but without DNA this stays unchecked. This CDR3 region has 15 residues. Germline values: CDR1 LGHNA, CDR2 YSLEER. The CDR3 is CASSQDRGPGFGYTF.

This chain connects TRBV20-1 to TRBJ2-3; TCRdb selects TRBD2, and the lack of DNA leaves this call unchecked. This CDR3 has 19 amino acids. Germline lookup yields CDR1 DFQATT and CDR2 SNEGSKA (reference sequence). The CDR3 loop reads CSARGEEVAGPPSTDTQYF.

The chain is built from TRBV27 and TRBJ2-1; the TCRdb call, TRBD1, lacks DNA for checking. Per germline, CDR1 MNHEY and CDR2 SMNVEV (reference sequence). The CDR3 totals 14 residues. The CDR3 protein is CASSLGGSYNEQFF.

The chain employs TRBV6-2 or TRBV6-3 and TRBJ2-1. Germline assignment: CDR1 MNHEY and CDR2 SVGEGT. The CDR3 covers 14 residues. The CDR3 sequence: CASSYSGPIDEQFF.

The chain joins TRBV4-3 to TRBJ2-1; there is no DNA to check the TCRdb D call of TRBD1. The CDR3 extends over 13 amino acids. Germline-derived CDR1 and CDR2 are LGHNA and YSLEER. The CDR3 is CASSPGQYNEQFF.

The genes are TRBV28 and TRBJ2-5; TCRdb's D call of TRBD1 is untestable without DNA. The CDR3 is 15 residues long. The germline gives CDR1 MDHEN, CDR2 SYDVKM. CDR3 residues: CASSLYTGGRETQYF.

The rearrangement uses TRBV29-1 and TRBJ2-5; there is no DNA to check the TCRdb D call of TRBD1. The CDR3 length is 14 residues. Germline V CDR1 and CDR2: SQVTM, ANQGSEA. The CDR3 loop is CSANTGTGGETQYF.

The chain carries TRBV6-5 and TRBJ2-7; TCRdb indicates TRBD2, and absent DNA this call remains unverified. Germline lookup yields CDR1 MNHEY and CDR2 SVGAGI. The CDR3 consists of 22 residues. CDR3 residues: CASSSPLPAAGRASQSSYEQYF.

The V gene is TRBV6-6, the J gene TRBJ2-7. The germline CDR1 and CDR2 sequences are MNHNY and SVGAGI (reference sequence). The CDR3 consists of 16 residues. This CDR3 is CASSYATIKSPYEQYF.

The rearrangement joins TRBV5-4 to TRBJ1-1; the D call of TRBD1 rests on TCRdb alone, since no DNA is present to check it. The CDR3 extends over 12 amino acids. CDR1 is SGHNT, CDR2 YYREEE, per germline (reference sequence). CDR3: CASWGSTIEAFF.

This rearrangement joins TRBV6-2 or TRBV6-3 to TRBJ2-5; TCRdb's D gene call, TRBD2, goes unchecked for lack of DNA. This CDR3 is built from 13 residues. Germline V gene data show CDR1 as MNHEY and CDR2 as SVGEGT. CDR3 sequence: CASSYPRVETQYF.

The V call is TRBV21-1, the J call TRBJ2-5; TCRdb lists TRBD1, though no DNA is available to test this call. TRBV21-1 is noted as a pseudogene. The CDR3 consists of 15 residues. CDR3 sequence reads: CASSARDFVQETQYF.

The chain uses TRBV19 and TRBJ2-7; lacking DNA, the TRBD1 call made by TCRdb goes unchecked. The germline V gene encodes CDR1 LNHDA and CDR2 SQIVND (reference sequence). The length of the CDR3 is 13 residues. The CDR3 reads CASERDRIYEQYF.

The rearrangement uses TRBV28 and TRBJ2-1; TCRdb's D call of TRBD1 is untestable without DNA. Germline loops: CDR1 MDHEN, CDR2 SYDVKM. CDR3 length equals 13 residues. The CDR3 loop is CASSTRTDNEQFF.

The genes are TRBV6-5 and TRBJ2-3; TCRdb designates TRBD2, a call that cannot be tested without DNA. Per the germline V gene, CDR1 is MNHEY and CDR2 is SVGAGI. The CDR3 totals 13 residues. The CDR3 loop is CAVSGGVTDTQYF.

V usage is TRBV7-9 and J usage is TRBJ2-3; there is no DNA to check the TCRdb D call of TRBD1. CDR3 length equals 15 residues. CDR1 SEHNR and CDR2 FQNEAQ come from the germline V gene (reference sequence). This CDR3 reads CASSPIDGGTDTQYF.

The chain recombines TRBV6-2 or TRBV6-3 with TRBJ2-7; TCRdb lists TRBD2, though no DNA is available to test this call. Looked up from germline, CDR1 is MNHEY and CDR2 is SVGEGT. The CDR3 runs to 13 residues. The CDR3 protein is CASSYVWGGEQYF.

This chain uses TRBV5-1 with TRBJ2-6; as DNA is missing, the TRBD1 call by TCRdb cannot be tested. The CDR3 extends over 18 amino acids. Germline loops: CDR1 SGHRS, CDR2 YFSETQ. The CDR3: CASSSGHRGDPGANVLTF.